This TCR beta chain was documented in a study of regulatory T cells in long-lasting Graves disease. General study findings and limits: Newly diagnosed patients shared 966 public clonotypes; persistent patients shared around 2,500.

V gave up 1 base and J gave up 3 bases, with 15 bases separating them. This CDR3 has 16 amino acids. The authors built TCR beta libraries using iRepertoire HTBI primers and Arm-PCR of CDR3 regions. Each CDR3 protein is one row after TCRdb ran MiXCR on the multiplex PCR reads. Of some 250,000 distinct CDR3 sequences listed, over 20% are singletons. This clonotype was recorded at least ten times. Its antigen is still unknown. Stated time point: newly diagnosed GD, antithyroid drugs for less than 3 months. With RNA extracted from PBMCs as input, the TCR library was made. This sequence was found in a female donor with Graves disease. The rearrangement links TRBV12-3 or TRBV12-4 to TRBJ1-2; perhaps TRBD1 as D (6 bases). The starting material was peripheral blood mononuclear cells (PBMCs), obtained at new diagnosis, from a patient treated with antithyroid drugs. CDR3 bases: TGTGCCAGCAGTTTAGGCACTAACAGGGCCCACTATGGCTACACCTTC. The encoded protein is CASSLGTNRAHYGYTF.